This passage covers 32 T cell receptor beta chains from one sample sequenced in a study of cytomegalovirus exposure and HLA in healthy donors. PCR involved 60 Vbeta and 13 Jbeta primers. Method: immunoSEQ multiplex PCR; TCRdb's copy keeps in-frame clones and lacks some. This sample has approximately 220,000 clones, with roughly 82% found just once. Sequenced input: PBMCs. Receptors were obtained from a man in his forties or fifties in good health and CMV-seropositive.

This chain uses TRBV29-1 with TRBJ1-1, with 7 bases lining up with TRBD1. The V and J ends lost 7 bases and 0 bases, in that order; junction bases with no gene match: 8. CDR1 is SQVTM, CDR2 ANQGSEA, per germline. The CDR3 sequence is 14 residues long. This chain's CDR3 is CSAVQGRMNTEAFF. The CDR3 DNA is TGCAGCGCGGTACAGGGGCGTATGAACACTGAAGCTTTCTTT.

This sequence joins TRBV27 and TRBJ1-1; D ambiguous. This CDR3 region has 13 residues. Looked up from germline, CDR1 is MNHEY and CDR2 is SMNVEV (reference sequence). The CDR3 protein is CAKVRALNTEAFF. The CDR3 DNA reads TGTGCTAAGGTGCGGGCACTGAACACTGAAGCTTTCTTT.

The chain has TRBV10-2 and TRBJ2-1; the match to TRBD1 covers 10 bases. V shed 6 bases, J shed 4 bases, and the junction held 6 bases outside the gene matches. The CDR3 is 15 amino acids. The germline gives CDR1 WSHSY, CDR2 SAAADI. The CDR3 DNA follows: TGCGCCAGCAGGGCTGGACAGGGGGAGTACAATGAGCAGTTCTTC. Its translation is CASRAGQGEYNEQFF.

The CDR3 DNA is TGCAGCGTTGAAGGGGTACAGGGTGACGAGCAGTACTTC. Translating gives CSVEGVQGDEQYF. The chain couples TRBV29-1 to TRBJ2-7; maybe TRBD1 (6 bases). V was shortened by 1 base and J by 5 bases, with 12 bases between the two germline ends. There are 13 residues in the CDR3. Per germline, CDR1 SQVTM and CDR2 ANQGSEA.

V and J are TRBV27 and TRBJ2-3; 9 bases map to TRBD1. Per germline, CDR1 MNHEY and CDR2 SMNVEV (reference sequence). The V segment lost 2 bases and the J segment 4 bases; nucleotides outside the gene matches: 7. The CDR3 is 16 amino acids. CDR3 region: CASSLGGTGTPDTQYF. The CDR3 DNA is TGTGCCAGCAGTTTAGGGGGGACAGGGACACCAGATACGCAGTATTTT.

The gene calls are TRBV30 and TRBJ2-7; a weak D match, TRBD2 (5 bases). CDR1 GTSNPN and CDR2 SVGIG come from the germline V gene (reference sequence). The V gene lost 3 bases and the J gene lost 5 bases, with 14 bases spanning the gap. The CDR3 runs 13 residues. The CDR3 coding sequence is TGTGCCTGGAGGGCGCCGGGATGGGACGAGCAGTACTTC. Amino acids: CAWRAPGWDEQYF.

This chain uses TRBV5-1 with TRBJ2-2, with 8 nucleotides matching TRBD2. Trimming cost V 6 bases and J 2 bases; bases outside gene matches: 3. The CDR3 runs to 14 residues. CDR1 is SGHRS, CDR2 YFSETQ, per germline. CDR3 amino acids: CASTGLANTGELFF. DNA of the CDR3: TGCGCCAGCACCGGACTAGCCAACACCGGGGAGCTGTTTTTT.

For this clone: Other DNA sequences in the sample encode the same CDR3. The CDR3 region is CASSPRGETQYF. Here the CDR3 DNA reads TGTGCCAGCAGCCCCAGGGGAGAGACCCAGTACTTC. The chain has TRBV6-5 and TRBJ2-5; D might be TRBD1 (6 bases). Germline V gene data show CDR1 as MNHEY and CDR2 as SVGAGI. The CDR3 is 12 amino acids. Deletions cut 6 bases from V and 4 bases from J, with 9 bases between.

This sequence joins TRBV7-3 and TRBJ2-1; TRBD1 might be the D (5 bases). Germline assignment: CDR1 SGHTA and CDR2 FQGTGA. Trimming cost V 1 base and J 0 bases, with 10 bases left between them. The CDR3 has 16 amino acids. CDR3 protein: CASSLRQWSSYNEQFF. Written as DNA, the CDR3 is TGTGCCAGCAGCTTAAGACAGTGGAGCTCCTACAATGAGCAGTTCTTC.

The chain is built from TRBV7-9 and TRBJ2-1; 7 bases align to TRBD2. The V segment lost 3 bases and the J segment 5 bases; nucleotides outside the gene matches: 1. The CDR3 covers 13 residues. Germline V gives CDR1 SEHNR, CDR2 FQNEAQ (reference sequence). As DNA, the CDR3 is TGTGCCAGCAGCTTCCGGGGGGACAATGAGCAGTTCTTC. Its protein product is CASSFRGDNEQFF.

The chain uses TRBV2 and TRBJ2-3; D is unresolved. V dropped 4 bases and J dropped 0 bases, with 11 bases sitting between them. Looked up from germline, CDR1 is SNHLY and CDR2 is FYNNEI. The CDR3 length is 15 residues. CDR3 amino acids: CASSALLDSTDTQYF. In DNA form, the CDR3 reads TGTGCCAGCAGTGCACTCCTAGACAGCACAGATACGCAGTATTTT.

This sequence joins TRBV9 and TRBJ2-1, with 7 positions matching TRBD2. V lost 0 bases and J lost 10; bases outside the gene matches: 10. The CDR3 contains 15 residues. The germline V gene encodes CDR1 SGDLS and CDR2 YYNGEE. The CDR3 sequence is CASSVDGARGLEQFF. In DNA form, the CDR3 reads TGTGCCAGCAGCGTAGACGGTGCGAGGGGACTAGAGCAGTTCTTC.

The rearrangement uses TRBV6-6 and TRBJ2-7, with 7 positions matching TRBD2. This CDR3 comprises 12 residues. The ends lost 8 bases at V and 2 bases at J; junction bases unmatched: 3. Germline V gene data show CDR1 as MNHNY and CDR2 as SVGAGI (reference sequence). For the CDR3, the DNA is TGTGCCAGCGGGACTAACACCTACGAGCAGTACGTC. Protein sequence: CASGTNTYEQYV.

V gene TRBV5-1 combines with J gene TRBJ2-7, with TRBD2 matching over 14 bases. Trimming took 4 bases from V and 4 from J; bases not matched to a gene: 4. The CDR3 is 15 amino acids. Germline values: CDR1 SGHRS, CDR2 YFSETQ. Here the CDR3 reads CASSRGTSGSYEQYF. CDR3 nucleotides: TGCGCCAGCAGCCGGGGGACTAGCGGGAGTTACGAGCAGTACTTC.

The DNA of the CDR3 is TGCAGCGTTGAAGAGGAATCAGGGGTCGGCTATGGCTACACCTTC. Its protein is CSVEEESGVGYGYTF. J is TRBJ1-2 and V is TRBV29-1; D might be TRBD1 (6 bases). The ends were cut back, 0 bases at V and 4 bases at J, with 15 bases in the middle. Germline V lookup: CDR1 SQVTM, CDR2 ANQGSEA. The CDR3 runs 15 residues.

The rearrangement links TRBV9 to TRBJ2-1; the match to TRBD2 covers 12 bases. CDR3 length equals 15 residues. V was pared by 3 bases and J by 10 bases, with 8 bases of the junction left unmatched. Germline V gives CDR1 SGDLS, CDR2 YYNGEE. The CDR3 is CASSEGLAGDLEQFF. CDR3 nucleotide sequence: TGTGCCAGCAGCGAGGGACTAGCGGGCGACTTGGAGCAGTTCTTC.

This chain uses TRBV7-9 with TRBJ2-1; tentatively, D is TRBD1 (5 bases). Trimming stripped 4 bases from V and 7 bases from J, with 11 bases between. CDR1 is SEHNR, CDR2 FQNEAQ, per germline (reference sequence). The CDR3 loop spans 13 amino acids. CDR3 sequence: CASSSTDNNEQFF. CDR3 nucleotides: TGTGCCAGCAGCTCCACGGACAATAATGAGCAGTTCTTC.

The chain uses TRBV9 and TRBJ2-7, with D perhaps TRBD2 (5 bases). Germline values: CDR1 SGDLS, CDR2 YYNGEE. The CDR3 spans 15 residues. The germline V and J ends were trimmed by 4 bases and 5 bases, with 19 bases remaining between them. CDR3 protein: CASSPEGYEGNEQYF. CDR3 nucleotide sequence: TGTGCCAGCAGCCCAGAGGGCTACGAGGGTAACGAGCAGTACTTC.

This clone was picked up a small number of times. V is TRBV7-8 and J is TRBJ2-1; D perhaps matches TRBD2 (7 bases). The CDR3 is made up of 17 amino acids. Trimming shortened V by 0 bases and J by 2 bases, and 14 bases separated the two germline ends. Germline loops: CDR1 SGHVS, CDR2 FQNEAQ. CDR3 residues: CASSLARGGPPYNEQFF. In nucleotides, the CDR3 is TGTGCCAGCAGCTTAGCTAGGGGGGGGCCCCCCTACAATGAGCAGTTCTTC.

The chain employs TRBV7-2 and TRBJ2-4; D is ambiguous. The CDR3 loop spans 16 amino acids. Germline-derived CDR1 and CDR2 are SGHTA and FQGNSA. Between the trimmed V and J ends, which lost 8 bases and 0 bases, there was a span of 17 bases. The CDR3 DNA reads TGTGCCAGCGGGTCCAGAGGTTCTTTAGCCAAAAACATTCAGTACTTC. Protein product: CASGSRGSLAKNIQYF. The full variable domain, with the rest looked up from reference TRBV7-2 and TRBJ2-4, is GAGVSQSPSNKVTEKGKDVELRCDPISGHTALYWYRQSLGQGLEFLIYFQGNSAPDKSGLPSDRFSAERTGGSVSTLTIQRTQQEDSAVYLCASGSRGSLAKNIQYFGAGTRLSVL.

Here the CDR3 DNA reads TGTGCCAGCAGTCCACAGGGCCAAGAGACCCAGTACTTC. Its protein product is CASSPQGQETQYF. V usage is TRBV6-6 and J usage is TRBJ2-5, with D tentatively TRBD1 (6 bases). The CDR3 has 13 amino acids. Germline CDR1 is MNHNY and CDR2 is SVGAGI (reference sequence). V lost 5 bases to trimming and J lost 1 base, with 8 bases between them.

Only one count was recorded for this clone. The gene calls are TRBV19 and TRBJ1-1; no reliable D call. This CDR3 spans 16 amino acids. Deletions cut 2 bases from V and 2 bases from J, with 15 bases between. Germline V lookup: CDR1 LNHDA, CDR2 SQIVND (reference sequence). The CDR3 is CASSIPGAPANTEAFF. The CDR3 nucleotides are TGTGCCAGTAGTATACCAGGCGCCCCGGCAAACACTGAAGCTTTCTTT. The full variable domain, with the rest looked up from reference TRBV19 and TRBJ1-1, is DGGITQSPKYLFRKEGQNVTLSCEQNLNHDAMYWYRQDPGQGLRLIYYSQIVNDFQKGDIAEGYSVSREKKESFPLTVTSAQKNPTAFYLCASSIPGAPANTEAFFGQGTRLTVV.

The CDR3 DNA sequence: TGCGCCAGCAGCCAAGATCACTGGGATGGGGCTAGCAATCAGCCCCAGCATTTT. Translating it yields CASSQDHWDGASNQPQHF. The chain employs TRBV4-1 and TRBJ1-5; TRBD1 might be the D (5 bases). Germline assignment: CDR1 MGHRA and CDR2 YSYEKL. Trimming left V 0 bases short and J 0 bases short, with 15 bases between. The CDR3 is 18 residues long.

The chain links TRBV19 to TRBJ2-3, with TRBD2 identical over 16 bases. The trim removed 2 bases at V and 0 bases at J, leaving 5 bases unmatched. From germline, CDR1 is LNHDA and CDR2 SQIVND (reference sequence). The CDR3 has 19 residues. CDR3 sequence: CASSIYPGLAGGSTDTQYF. CDR3 in DNA: TGTGCCAGTAGTATATATCCGGGACTAGCGGGAGGGAGCACAGATACGCAGTATTTT.

The chain links TRBV2 to TRBJ1-1; D uncertain. Germline CDR1 SNHLY, CDR2 FYNNEI. V was shortened by 7 bases and J by 0 bases, with 15 bases between the two germline ends. The CDR3 has 15 amino acids. The CDR3 nucleotides are TGTGCCAGCACCCTTTTGGGCAGCATGAACACTGAAGCTTTCTTT. It encodes CASTLLGSMNTEAFF. The full variable domain, in which reference TRBV2 and TRBJ1-1 provide the parts outside the CDR3, is EPEVTQTPSHQVTQMGQEVILRCVPISNHLYFYWYRQILGQKVEFLVSFYNNEISEKSEIFDDQFSVERPDGSNFTLKIRSTKLEDSAMYFCASTLLGSMNTEAFFGQGTRLTVV.

The rearrangement uses TRBV10-2 and TRBJ1-4; a possible D gene is TRBD1 (6 bases). V was shortened by 3 bases and J by 8 bases, with 16 bases between the two germline ends. CDR1 is WSHSY, CDR2 SAAADI, per germline. The CDR3 totals 15 residues. CDR3 region: CASSEGRGEGEKLFF. CDR3 coding DNA: TGCGCCAGCAGTGAAGGCAGGGGAGAGGGGGAAAAACTGTTTTTT.

The chain combines TRBV6-5 with TRBJ1-5; 9 bases align to TRBD1. The CDR3 spans 15 residues. Trimming removed 6 bases from V and 2 bases from J; junction bases left unmatched: 5. Germline V gene lookup returns CDR1 MNHEY and CDR2 SVGAGI. The CDR3 DNA is TGTGCCAGCAGGCAAGACAGGGGGGGCAATCAGCCCCAGCATTTT. This codes for CASRQDRGGNQPQHF.

The chain links TRBV27 to TRBJ2-7; TRBD1 matches at 7 bases. Germline V gene data show CDR1 as MNHEY and CDR2 as SMNVEV (reference sequence). J lost 5 bases, V lost 5 bases, and 12 bases had no gene match. This CDR3 spans 15 amino acids. The CDR3: CASSTARQGRDEQYF. The CDR3 coding sequence is TGTGCCAGCAGTACTGCCCGACAGGGCAGAGACGAGCAGTACTTC.

The chain combines TRBV7-8 with TRBJ1-2, with D possibly TRBD1 on 5 matching bases. V was cut by 5 bases and J by 0 bases, with 10 bases left in between. CDR1 and CDR2 (germline): SGHVS, FQNEAQ. The CDR3 consists of 14 residues. DNA for the CDR3: TGTGCCAGCAGCCTTTTAGGGGCTAACTATGGCTACACCTTC. This translates into CASSLLGANYGYTF.

The chain carries TRBV5-6 and TRBJ2-3, with D tentatively TRBD2 (6 bases). CDR3 length equals 15 residues. V was clipped by 4 bases and J by 2 bases, with 14 bases between them. The germline CDR1 and CDR2 sequences are SGHDT and YYEEEE. CDR3 residues: CASSLLAQPTDTQYF. Written as DNA, the CDR3 is TGTGCCAGCAGCCTACTAGCCCAACCCACAGATACGCAGTATTTT.

This chain connects TRBV6-1 to TRBJ1-4; 9 bases are a match to TRBD1. Looked up from germline, CDR1 is MNHNS and CDR2 is SASEGT. V shed 5 bases, J shed 5 bases, and the junction held 3 bases outside the gene matches. There are 14 residues in the CDR3. The CDR3 region is CASSSGTGNEKLFF. The CDR3 DNA follows: TGTGCCAGCAGTTCTGGGACAGGGAATGAAAAACTGTTTTTT.

The CDR3 sequence is CASSLTLDRANYGYTF. In DNA form, the CDR3 reads TGTGCCAGCAGCTTAACGCTCGACAGAGCTAACTATGGCTACACCTTC. The chain is built from TRBV7-3 and TRBJ1-2; TRBD1 is a possible D gene (5 bases). This CDR3 contains 16 residues. V lost 0 bases, J lost 0 bases, and 11 bases lay in between. The germline gives CDR1 SGHTA, CDR2 FQGTGA. The entire variable domain, with the rest obtained from reference TRBV7-3 and TRBJ1-2, is as follows: GAGVSQTPSNKVTEKGKYVELRCDPISGHTALYWYRQSLGQGPEFLIYFQGTGAADDSGLPNDRFFAVRPEGSVSTLKIQRTERGDSAVYLCASSLTLDRANYGYTFGSGTRLTVV.